The T cell receptor beta chain described here comes from a study of CD8+ T cells in alopecia areata. Study information: Treated patients were dosed with oral tofacitinib, taking 5 to 10 mg twice daily. Patients took tofacitinib for 6 to 18 months, followed by 6 drug-free months. Study conclusions and caveats: Within the top 100, expanded CD8+ clones significantly decreased with tofacitinib, as did scalp clonality. Possibly as an HLA-related effect, TCR sharing across patients appeared less clear than in mice.

cDNA serving as the sequencing template came from extracted, reverse transcribed RNA. Clones were sequenced by immunoSEQ multiplex PCR, and TCRdb holds only the in-frame ones, with some missing. Of some 200,000 clones listed, approximately 60% are singletons. Treatment described: oral pan-JAK inhibitor, 5-10 mg twice daily. Regarding this clone: Its specificity is not known.

The CDR3 sequence is 14 residues long. Per the germline V gene, CDR1 is SEHNR and CDR2 is FQNEAQ (reference sequence). V was trimmed by 0 bases and J by 2 bases, leaving 6 bases between them. The chain employs TRBV7-9 and TRBJ2-3, with D possibly being TRBD1 (6 bases). The sequence came from a human donor with alopecia areata. The source material was CD4+ T cells sorted from blood, sampled at week 4, from a patient treated with tofacitinib. As DNA, the CDR3 is TGTGCCAGCAGCTTAGCGGGGGCCACAGATACGCAGTATTTT. Translation: CASSLAGATDTQYF.